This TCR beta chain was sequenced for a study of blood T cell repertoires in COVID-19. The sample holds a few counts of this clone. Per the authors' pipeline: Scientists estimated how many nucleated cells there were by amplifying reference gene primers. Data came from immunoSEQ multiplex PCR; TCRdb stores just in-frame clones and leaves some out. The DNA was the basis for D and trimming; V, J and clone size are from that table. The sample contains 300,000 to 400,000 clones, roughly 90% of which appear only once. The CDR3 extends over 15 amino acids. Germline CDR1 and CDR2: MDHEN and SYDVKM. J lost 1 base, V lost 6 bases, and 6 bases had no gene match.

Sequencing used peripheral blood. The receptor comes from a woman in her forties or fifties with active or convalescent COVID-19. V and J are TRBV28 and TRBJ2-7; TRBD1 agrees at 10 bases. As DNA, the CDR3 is TGTGCCAGCAGCTGGGGGACAGGGGAGTCCTACGAGCAGTACTTC. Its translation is CASSWGTGESYEQYF.